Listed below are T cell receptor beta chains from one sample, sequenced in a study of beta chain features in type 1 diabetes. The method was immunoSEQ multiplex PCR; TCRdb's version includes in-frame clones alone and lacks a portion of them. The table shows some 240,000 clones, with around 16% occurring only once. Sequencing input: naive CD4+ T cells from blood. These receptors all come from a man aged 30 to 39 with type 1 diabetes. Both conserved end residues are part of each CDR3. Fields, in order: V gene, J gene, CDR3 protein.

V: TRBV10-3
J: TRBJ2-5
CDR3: CAISESERETQYF

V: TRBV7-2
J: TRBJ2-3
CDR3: CASSTGGGRTDTQYF

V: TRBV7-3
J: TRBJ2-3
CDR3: CASSLVHGLGNTQYF

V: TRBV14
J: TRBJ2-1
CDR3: CASSQGPPSSYNEQFF

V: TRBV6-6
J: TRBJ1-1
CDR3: CASSYSNTEAFF

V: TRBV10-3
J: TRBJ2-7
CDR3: CAISTGERTYEQYF

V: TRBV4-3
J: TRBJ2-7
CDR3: CASSQSYGAGGLGEQYF

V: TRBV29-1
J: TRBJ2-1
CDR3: CSGSGENEQFF

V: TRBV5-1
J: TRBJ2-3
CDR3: CASSFDARRLESPDTQYF

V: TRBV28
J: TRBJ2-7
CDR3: CASRTASSPTYEQYF

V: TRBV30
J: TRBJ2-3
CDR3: CAWSVGTLFTDTQYF

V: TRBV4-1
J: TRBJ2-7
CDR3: CASSSPGGSSYEQYF

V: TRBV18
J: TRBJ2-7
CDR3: CASSPPLAGGPAQYF

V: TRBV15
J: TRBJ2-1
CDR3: CATSRDMMGQFF

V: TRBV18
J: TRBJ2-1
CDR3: CASSPTGTSGYNEQFF

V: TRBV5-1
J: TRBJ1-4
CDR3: CASSLERGGTNEKLFF